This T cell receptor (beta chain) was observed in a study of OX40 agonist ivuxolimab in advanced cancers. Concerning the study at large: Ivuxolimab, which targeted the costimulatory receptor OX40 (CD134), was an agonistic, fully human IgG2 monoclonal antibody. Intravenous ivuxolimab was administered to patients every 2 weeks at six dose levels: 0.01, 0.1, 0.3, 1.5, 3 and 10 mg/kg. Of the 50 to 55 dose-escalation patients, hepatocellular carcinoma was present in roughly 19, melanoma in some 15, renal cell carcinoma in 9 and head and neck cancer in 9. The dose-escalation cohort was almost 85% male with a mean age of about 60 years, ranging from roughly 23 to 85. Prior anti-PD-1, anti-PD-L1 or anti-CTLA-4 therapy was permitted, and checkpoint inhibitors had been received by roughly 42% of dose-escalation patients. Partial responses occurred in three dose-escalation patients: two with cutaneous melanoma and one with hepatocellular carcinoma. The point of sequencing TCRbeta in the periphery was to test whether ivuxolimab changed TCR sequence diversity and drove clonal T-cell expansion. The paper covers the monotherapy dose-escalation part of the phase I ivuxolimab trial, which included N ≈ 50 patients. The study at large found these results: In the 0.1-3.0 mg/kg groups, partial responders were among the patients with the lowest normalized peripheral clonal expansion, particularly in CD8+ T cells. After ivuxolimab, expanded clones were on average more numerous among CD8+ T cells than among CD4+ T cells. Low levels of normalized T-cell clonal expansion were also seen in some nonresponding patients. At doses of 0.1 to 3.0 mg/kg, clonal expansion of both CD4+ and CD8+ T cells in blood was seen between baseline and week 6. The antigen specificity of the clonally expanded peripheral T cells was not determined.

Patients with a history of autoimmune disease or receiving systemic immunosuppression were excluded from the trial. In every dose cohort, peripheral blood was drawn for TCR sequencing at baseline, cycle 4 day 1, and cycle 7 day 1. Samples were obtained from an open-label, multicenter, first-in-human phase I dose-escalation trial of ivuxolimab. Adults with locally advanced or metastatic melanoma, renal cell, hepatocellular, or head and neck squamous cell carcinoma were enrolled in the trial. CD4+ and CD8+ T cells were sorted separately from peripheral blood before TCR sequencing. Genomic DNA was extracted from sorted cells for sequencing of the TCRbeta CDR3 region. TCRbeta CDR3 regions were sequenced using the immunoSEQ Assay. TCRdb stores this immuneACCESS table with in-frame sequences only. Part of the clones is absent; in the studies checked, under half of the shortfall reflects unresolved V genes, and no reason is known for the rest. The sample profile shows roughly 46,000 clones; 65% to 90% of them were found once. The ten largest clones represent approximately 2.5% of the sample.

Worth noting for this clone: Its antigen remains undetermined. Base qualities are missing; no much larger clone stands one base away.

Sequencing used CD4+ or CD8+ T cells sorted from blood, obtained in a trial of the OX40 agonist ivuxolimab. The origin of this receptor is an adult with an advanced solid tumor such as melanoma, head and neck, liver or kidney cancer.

The CDR3 is CASSSRPGQGGGYTF. The nucleotide sequence reads as follows: TGTGCCAGCAGCTCCCGGCCTGGACAGGGAGGTGGCTACACCTTC. Recombination connected TRBV4-2 to TRBJ1-2; 8 nucleotides in the junction match TRBD1. For this chain, trimming is 5 bases at the V end and 7 bases at the J end, and the number of junction bases without a gene match is 12. Including the terminal cysteine and phenylalanine, the CDR3 comprises 15 residues. Only CDR3 DNA remains: 45 bases, in frame from the first base. From the germline V gene, CDR1 is LGHNA and CDR2 is YNFKEQ.